Each of the 8 T cell receptor beta chains below was sequenced from the same sample in a study of OX40 agonist ivuxolimab in advanced cancers. The receptor library was made with the immunoSEQ multiplex PCR assay. Imported from immuneACCESS, the table was reduced by TCRdb to in-frame sequences with V and J called. These copies leave out some clones; in studies compared against another copy, an unresolved V gene accounts for under half, and the cause of the remainder is not known. The sample table lists tens of thousands of clones, 88% of them with a count of one. 15% to 20% of the sample rests with the top ten. This specimen was CD4+ or CD8+ T cells sorted from blood, taken in a trial of the OX40 agonist ivuxolimab. These receptors all stem from an adult with an advanced solid tumor such as melanoma, head and neck, liver or kidney cancer.

The chain carries TRBV2 and TRBJ1-4, with TRBD1 matching 11 bases. Looked up from germline, CDR1 is SNHLY and CDR2 is FYNNEI. The CDR3 has 16 amino acids. The J segment lost 2 bases and the V segment lost 6 bases, leaving 5 bases of the junction unmatched. Here the CDR3 DNA reads TGTGCCAGCAGACGGACAGGGGGCCTCACTAATGAAAAACTGTTTTTT. Translated: CASRRTGGLTNEKLFF. Supplemented by reference TRBV2 and TRBJ1-4, the full variable domain reads EPEVTQTPSHQVTQMGQEVILRCVPISNHLYFYWYRQILGQKVEFLVSFYNNEISEKSEIFDDQFSVERPDGSNFTLKIRSTKLEDSAMYFCASRRTGGLTNEKLFFGSGTQLSVL.

This clone appeared once. The chain recombines TRBV11-3 with TRBJ1-1; tentatively, D is TRBD1 (5 bases). The V end was cut by 6 bases, the J end by 5 bases, with 13 bases between. The CDR3 runs 13 residues. CDR1 SGHNT and CDR2 YENEEA come from the germline V gene. In DNA, the CDR3 is TGTGCCAGCAGTCTAGGGGCGGGTACTGAAGCTTTCTTT. Its translation: CASSLGAGTEAFF.

This rearrangement joins TRBV6-1 to TRBJ2-3, with 12 bases that match TRBD2. This CDR3 has 14 amino acids. Germline-derived CDR1 and CDR2 are MNHNS and SASEGT. The trim removed 9 bases at V and 2 bases at J, leaving 3 bases unmatched. The CDR3 bases are TGTGCCAGTTCTAGCGGGGGGGCCACAGATACGCAGTATTTT. Protein product: CASSSGGATDTQYF.

The gene calls are TRBV10-3 and TRBJ2-1; the D is unclear. Germline values: CDR1 ENHRY, CDR2 SYGVKD. Deletions cut 0 bases from V and 6 bases from J, with 3 bases between. The CDR3 covers 12 residues. The CDR3 region has the DNA TGTGCCATCAGTGAGTCGATCAATGAGCAGTTCTTC. This encodes CAISESINEQFF.

The V and J genes are TRBV28 and TRBJ2-5; a possible D gene is TRBD1 (5 bases). CDR3 length equals 14 residues. CDR1 and CDR2 from the germline V gene are MDHEN and SYDVKM. Deletions cut 2 bases from V and 7 bases from J, with 14 bases between. CDR3 DNA sequence: TGTGCCAGCAGTTTACCGCAGGGAACGGGGACCCAGTACTTC. This translates into CASSLPQGTGTQYF.

The gene calls are TRBV28 and TRBJ2-7, with 7 nucleotides matching TRBD1. The germline CDR1 and CDR2 sequences are MDHEN and SYDVKM. The CDR3 totals 13 residues. The J segment lost 0 bases and the V segment lost 5 bases, leaving 1 base of the junction unmatched. CDR3 coding DNA: TGTGCCAGCAGTGGACAGGCCTCCTACGAGCAGTACTTC. Translating it yields CASSGQASYEQYF.

The rearrangement uses TRBV28 and TRBJ2-6; no definite D call. Trimming cost V 5 bases and J 0 bases, with 11 bases left between them. CDR3 length: 16 residues. CDR1 is MDHEN and CDR2 is SYDVKM in the germline V gene. Here the CDR3 reads CASSTPQSSGANVLTF. Here the CDR3 DNA reads TGTGCCAGCAGTACCCCACAGAGCTCTGGGGCCAACGTCCTGACTTTC.

The chain recombines TRBV28 with TRBJ2-7; maybe TRBD1 (6 bases). The V end lost 3 bases, the J end lost 4 bases, and 10 bases lay between the germline ends. Per germline, CDR1 MDHEN and CDR2 SYDVKM. The CDR3 is made up of 13 amino acids. The CDR3 bases are TGTGCCAGCAGTTTCCAGGACAGTTACGAGCAGTACTTC. Translation gives CASSFQDSYEQYF. Variable domain in full (rest from reference TRBV28 and TRBJ2-7): DVKVTQSSRYLVKRTGEKVFLECVQDMDHENMFWYRQDPGLGLRLIYFSYDVKMKEKGDIPEGYSVSREKKERFSLILESASTNQTSMYLCASSFQDSYEQYFGPGTRLTVT.